This T cell receptor (beta chain) was retrieved from a study of sequential checkpoint blockade in melanoma. About the research overall: First-line arms were nivolumab then ipilimumab, or the reverse, randomized 1:1.

The CDR3 is made up of 12 amino acids. Trimming stripped 5 bases from V and 5 bases from J, with 10 bases between. From germline, CDR1 is MDHEN and CDR2 SYDVKM. TCRdb keeps only in-frame clones here, not all; method: immunoSEQ multiplex PCR. The sample has more than 6,000 clones, less than 60% seen once. Treatment meaning: randomized to nivolumab then ipilimumab (arm A) or the reverse (arm B). The clonotype comes from a human patient with melanoma. Some clones in this sample may be carry-over from other donors' samples. Sequencing was performed on CD8+ T cells sorted from blood (inferred from file names), taken from a patient given nivolumab and ipilimumab in sequence. The rearrangement uses TRBV28 and TRBJ2-7; D call uncertain. The CDR3 reads CASSPSRDEQYF. The CDR3 DNA reads TGTGCCAGCAGTCCCTCGCGCGACGAGCAGTACTTC.